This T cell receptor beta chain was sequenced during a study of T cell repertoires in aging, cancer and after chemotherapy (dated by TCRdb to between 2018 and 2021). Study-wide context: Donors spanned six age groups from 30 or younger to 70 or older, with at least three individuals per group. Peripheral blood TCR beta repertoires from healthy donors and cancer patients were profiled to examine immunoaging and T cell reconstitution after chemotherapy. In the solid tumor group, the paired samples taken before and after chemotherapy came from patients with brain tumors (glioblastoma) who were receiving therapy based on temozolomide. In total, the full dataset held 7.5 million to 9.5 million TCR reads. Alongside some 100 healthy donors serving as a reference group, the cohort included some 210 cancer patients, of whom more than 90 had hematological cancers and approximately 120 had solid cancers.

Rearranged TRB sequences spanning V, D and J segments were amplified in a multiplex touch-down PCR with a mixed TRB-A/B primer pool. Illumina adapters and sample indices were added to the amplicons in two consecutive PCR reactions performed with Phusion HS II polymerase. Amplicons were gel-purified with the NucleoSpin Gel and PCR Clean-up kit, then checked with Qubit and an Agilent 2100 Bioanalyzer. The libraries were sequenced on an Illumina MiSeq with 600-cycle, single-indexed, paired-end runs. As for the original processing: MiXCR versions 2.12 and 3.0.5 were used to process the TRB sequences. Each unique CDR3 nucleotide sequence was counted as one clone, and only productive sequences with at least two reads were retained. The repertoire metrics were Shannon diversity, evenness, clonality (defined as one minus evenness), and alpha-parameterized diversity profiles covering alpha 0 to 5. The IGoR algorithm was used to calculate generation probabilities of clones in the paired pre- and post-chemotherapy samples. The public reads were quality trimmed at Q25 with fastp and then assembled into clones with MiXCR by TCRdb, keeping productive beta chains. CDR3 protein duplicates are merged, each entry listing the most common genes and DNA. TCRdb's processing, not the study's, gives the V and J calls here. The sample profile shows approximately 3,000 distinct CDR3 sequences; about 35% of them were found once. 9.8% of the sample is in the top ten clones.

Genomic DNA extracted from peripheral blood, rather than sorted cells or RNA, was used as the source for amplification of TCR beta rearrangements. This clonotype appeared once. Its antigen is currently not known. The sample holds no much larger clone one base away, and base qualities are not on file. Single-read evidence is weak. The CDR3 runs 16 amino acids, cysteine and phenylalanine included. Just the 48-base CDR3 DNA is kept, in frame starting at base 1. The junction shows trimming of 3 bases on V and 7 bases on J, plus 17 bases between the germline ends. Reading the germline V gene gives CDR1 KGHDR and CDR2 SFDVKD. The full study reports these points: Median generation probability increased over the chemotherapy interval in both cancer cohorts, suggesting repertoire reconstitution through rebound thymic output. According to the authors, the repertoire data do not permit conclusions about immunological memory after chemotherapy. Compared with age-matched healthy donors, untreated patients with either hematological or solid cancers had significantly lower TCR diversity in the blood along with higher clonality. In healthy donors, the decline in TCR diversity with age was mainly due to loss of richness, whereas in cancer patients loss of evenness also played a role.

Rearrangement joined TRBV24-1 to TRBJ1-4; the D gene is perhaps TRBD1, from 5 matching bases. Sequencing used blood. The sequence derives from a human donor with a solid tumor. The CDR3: CATSDPRTPGGEKLFF. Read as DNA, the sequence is TGTGCCACCAGTGATCCAAGGACACCTGGGGGTGAAAAACTGTTTTTT.